The present T cell receptor (beta chain) was sequenced within a study of T cell repertoires in cytomegalovirus infection (dated by TCRdb to the late 2010s). Regarding the complete study: Because public TCR beta signatures pointed to carriage of CMV infection together with the matching HLA type, the HLA type of each donor mattered for the analysis. What the authors observed across the whole study: In the ex vivo response, HLA-C-restricted CMV-specific TCR beta clonotypes were dominant, and in two of eight donors the single most frequent clonotype came from this HLA-C-restricted group. Carriers of CMV infection plus the relevant HLA type were discriminated by the cumulative frequency of public TCR beta family members in the study cohort and in an independent roughly 380-donor cohort.

From its cysteine to its phenylalanine, the CDR3 spans 14 amino acids. Just the 42-base CDR3 DNA is kept, in frame starting at base 1. The germline V gene sets CDR1 to SGHRS and CDR2 to YFSETQ. The junction shows trimming of 5 bases on V and 1 base on J, plus 12 bases between the germline ends. In this sample, this clonotype turned up many times. The antigen it binds to is not known. One base away there is no much larger clone; base qualities are not given. Data came from an Illumina HiSeq 1500. TCRdb redid the processing of the public reads, applying fastp at Q25 and MiXCR, and retained in-frame beta chains. Identical CDR3 protein sequences are pooled into one entry, listed with their most common genes and DNA. This sample is represented by about 240,000 distinct CDR3 sequences; 6% to 8% of them were singletons. The ten largest make up around 6.5% of the sample.

The receptor's source is a human donor in good health (CMV status not recorded). Some clones in this sample may be carry-over from other donors' samples. The sequencing sample was made of PBMCs. In this chain, TRBV5-1 is recombined with TRBJ1-1, with a tentative D gene TRBD1 over 6 matching bases. The CDR3 protein: CASRPTGPNTEAFF. The nucleotide sequence reads TGCGCCAGCAGACCGACAGGTCCGAACACTGAAGCTTTCTTT.